Each of the 20 T cell receptor beta chains below was sequenced from the same sample in a study of shared clonotypes between healthy human individuals. The naive CD8 subset, CD45RO-negative cells positively selected for CCR7, excluded terminally differentiated effector memory CD45RA+ cells. Clones were sequenced by immunoSEQ multiplex PCR, and TCRdb holds only the in-frame ones, with some missing. This table has roughly 2.1 million clones, just over 90% appearing once. Source material: naive CD8+ T cells from PBMCs. The source of these receptors is a man between 18 and 35 years old in good health. Some clones in this sample may be carry-over from other donors' samples.

The CDR3 bases are TGTGCCAGCGAAGGAGGTAGCGGGAGGTACCACGGCACAGATACGCAGTATTTT. Protein product: CASEGGSGRYHGTDTQYF. The chain employs TRBV28 and TRBJ2-3; 10 bases line up with TRBD2. Germline V gene sequence: CDR1 MDHEN, CDR2 SYDVKM. The CDR3 has 18 amino acids. J was trimmed by 1 base and V by 8 bases; bases with no gene match: 15. Using reference TRBV28 and TRBJ2-3 for the parts outside the CDR3, the full variable domain is DVKVTQSSRYLVKRTGEKVFLECVQDMDHENMFWYRQDPGLGLRLIYFSYDVKMKEKGDIPEGYSVSREKKERFSLILESASTNQTSMYLCASEGGSGRYHGTDTQYFGPGTRLTVL.

This chain uses TRBV9 with TRBJ2-1; 7 bases line up with TRBD2. Germline CDR1 is SGDLS and CDR2 is YYNGEE. The ends lost 4 bases at V and 5 bases at J; junction bases unmatched: 9. The CDR3 loop spans 15 amino acids. The CDR3: CASSPGGGPNNEQFF. CDR3 DNA: TGTGCCAGCAGCCCGGGGGGTGGCCCGAACAATGAGCAGTTCTTC.

On this clone: This specimen includes other DNA sequences encoding the same CDR3. The rearrangement uses TRBV27 and TRBJ2-7; D gene unclear. Germline V lookup: CDR1 MNHEY, CDR2 SMNVEV (reference sequence). There are 12 residues in the CDR3. The V end was cut by 3 bases, the J end by 3 bases, with 6 bases between. The CDR3 reads CASSFDGYEQYF. For the CDR3, the DNA is TGTGCCAGCAGTTTTGACGGCTACGAGCAGTACTTC.

The chain uses TRBV27 and TRBJ2-7; either TRBD1 or TRBD2 may supply D (5 bases each). In germline, CDR1 is MNHEY, CDR2 SMNVEV (reference sequence). This CDR3 is built from 14 residues. Trimming removed 7 bases from V and 3 bases from J, with 16 bases in between. The chain's CDR3 is CASMETEGNYEQYF. In nucleotides, the CDR3 is TGTGCCAGCATGGAGACAGAGGGGAACTACGAGCAGTACTTC.

This chain uses TRBV7-9 with TRBJ2-7; 8 nucleotides align to TRBD1. V lost 3 bases and J lost 1; bases outside the gene matches: 2. Germline V gives CDR1 SEHNR, CDR2 FQNEAQ (reference sequence). This CDR3 has 14 residues. This CDR3 reads CASSLTGESYEQYF. CDR3 coding DNA: TGTGCCAGCAGCTTGACAGGGGAATCCTACGAGCAGTACTTC.

This chain links TRBV19 with TRBJ1-1; 7 nucleotides align to TRBD1. This CDR3 has 15 amino acids. The V segment lost 3 bases and the J segment 1 base; nucleotides outside the gene matches: 5. Germline assignment: CDR1 LNHDA and CDR2 SQIVND (reference sequence). The CDR3 DNA is TGTGCCAGTAGTATCGACAGGGATTCGAACACTGAAGCTTTCTTT. It codes for CASSIDRDSNTEAFF.

The chain has TRBV27 and TRBJ1-5; D not certain. With 1 base removed from V and 6 bases from J, the gap between germline ends came to 16 bases. Per germline, CDR1 MNHEY and CDR2 SMNVEV (reference sequence). CDR3 length: 16 amino acids. The CDR3 region is CASSLFNPQLGQPQHF. CDR3 DNA: TGTGCCAGCAGTTTATTTAACCCCCAGTTGGGTCAGCCCCAGCATTTT.

This chain links TRBV4-2 with TRBJ2-7, with D tentatively TRBD1 or TRBD2 (5 bases each). Germline V CDR1 and CDR2: LGHNA, YNFKEQ. V was cut by 0 bases and J by 2 bases, with 17 bases left in between. CDR3 length equals 17 residues. The CDR3 bases are TGTGCCAGCAGCCAAGATATGGGGCGGGTCCTAACCTACGAGCAGTACTTC. The encoded protein is CASSQDMGRVLTYEQYF.

This rearrangement joins TRBV15 to TRBJ1-1; 7 bases align to TRBD1. V lost 3 bases, J lost 1 base, and 5 bases stayed unmatched. This CDR3 spans 15 amino acids. The germline V gene encodes CDR1 LNHNV and CDR2 YYDKDF (reference sequence). CDR3 sequence: CATSRGAGGNTEAFF. The DNA for the CDR3 is TGTGCCACCAGCAGGGGGGCAGGGGGGAACACTGAAGCTTTCTTT. The full variable domain, its missing parts supplied by reference TRBV15 and TRBJ1-1, is DAMVIQNPRYQVTQFGKPVTLSCSQTLNHNVMYWYQQKSSQAPKLLFHYYDKDFNNEADTPDNFQSRRPNTSFCFLDIRSPGLGDTAMYLCATSRGAGGNTEAFFGQGTRLTVV.

The J gene is TRBJ1-5, the V gene TRBV19, with 9 nucleotides matching TRBD1. The CDR3 sequence is 16 residues long. V shed 0 bases, J shed 4 bases, and the junction held 4 bases outside the gene matches. Germline CDR1 reads LNHDA; CDR2 reads SQIVND (reference sequence). The CDR3 bases are TGTGCCAGTAGTATAGAGCCCGGACAGGGGAATCAGCCCCAGCATTTT. Translating gives CASSIEPGQGNQPQHF.

The chain carries TRBV7-6 and TRBJ2-7, with D unclear. This CDR3 region has 15 residues. Per germline, CDR1 SGHVS and CDR2 FNYEAQ. V dropped 4 bases and J dropped 2 bases, with 15 bases sitting between them. CDR3 bases: TGTGCCAGCAGCTCCCCGGTCTCGGTCCCCTACGAGCAGTACTTC. Residues: CASSSPVSVPYEQYF.

This clone was seen only once. The chain is built from TRBV14 and TRBJ2-7, with TRBD1 identical over 7 bases. Germline lookup yields CDR1 SGHDN and CDR2 FVKESK. The length of the CDR3 is 13 residues. The V gene end was trimmed by 5 bases and the J gene end by 2 bases; junction bases not matched to a gene: 3. The CDR3 region has the DNA TGTGCCAGCAGCTCGACAGGGCCCTACGAGCAGTACTTC. This sequence encodes CASSSTGPYEQYF.

V and J are TRBV27 and TRBJ2-1; 13 bases are a match to TRBD2. V dropped 5 bases and J dropped 8; count of bases not matched to a gene: 12. Per germline, CDR1 MNHEY and CDR2 SMNVEV (reference sequence). The CDR3 sequence is 17 residues long. CDR3 sequence: CASSPKLAGGPRDEQFF. Here the CDR3 DNA reads TGTGCCAGCAGTCCCAAACTAGCGGGAGGGCCTAGGGATGAGCAGTTCTTC.

As concerns this clone: The sample carries other DNA sequences with the same CDR3. The V and J genes are TRBV19 and TRBJ1-5; D ambiguous. In germline, CDR1 is LNHDA, CDR2 SQIVND (reference sequence). The ends were cut back, 0 bases at V and 4 bases at J, with 10 bases in the middle. The CDR3 is made up of 15 amino acids. The CDR3 DNA is TGTGCCAGTAGTATAGATGGTTATAGTAATCAGCCCCAGCATTTT. The encoded protein is CASSIDGYSNQPQHF.

The chain links TRBV4-2 to TRBJ2-1, with TRBD2 identical over 8 bases. Looked up from germline, CDR1 is LGHNA and CDR2 is YNFKEQ. The CDR3 consists of 16 residues. The V gene end was trimmed by 4 bases and the J gene end by 4 bases; junction bases not matched to a gene: 9. CDR3 DNA sequence: TGTGCCAGCAGCCGTAAGACCGCGGGGGGATACAATGAGCAGTTCTTC. Its protein is CASSRKTAGGYNEQFF.

The CDR3 reads CASTAPGQGIHEQYF. The CDR3 bases are TGTGCCAGCACCGCGCCGGGACAGGGCATCCACGAGCAGTACTTC. The chain employs TRBV27 and TRBJ2-7; TRBD1 aligns across 9 bases. CDR1 and CDR2 (germline): MNHEY, SMNVEV (reference sequence). The length of the CDR3 is 15 residues. The junction had 12 bases not matched to a gene; V was cut back by 7 bases and J by 5 bases.

The V call is TRBV9, the J call TRBJ2-7; TRBD1 is a possible D gene (5 bases). V lost 0 bases and J 0 bases, leaving 10 bases between the germline ends. This CDR3 has 15 amino acids. The germline gives CDR1 SGDLS, CDR2 YYNGEE. The CDR3 coding sequence is TGTGCCAGCAGCGTAGCGACAGACACCTCCTACGAGCAGTACTTC. Amino acid sequence: CASSVATDTSYEQYF.

This clone was seen only once. The chain carries TRBV7-9 and TRBJ2-5; 12 nucleotides match TRBD1. Germline V gene sequence: CDR1 SEHNR, CDR2 FQNEAQ (reference sequence). J was trimmed by 4 bases and V by 5 bases; bases with no gene match: 14. The CDR3 consists of 18 residues. CDR3 sequence: CASSPGPGQGAKGETQYF. The CDR3 DNA sequence: TGTGCCAGCAGCCCAGGCCCGGGACAGGGGGCGAAGGGAGAGACCCAGTACTTC.

J is TRBJ1-3 and V is TRBV6-1; the D is unclear. The CDR3 covers 15 residues. Germline values: CDR1 MNHNS, CDR2 SASEGT. Trimming removed 6 bases at V and 7 bases at J, with 19 bases between. Written as DNA, the CDR3 is TGTGCCAGCAGGCCGGGCCCAGTTATCGAGAACACCATATATTTT. This codes for CASRPGPVIENTIYF.

The chain has TRBV29-1 and TRBJ2-7; 11 positions agree with TRBD1. CDR1 and CDR2 from the germline V gene are SQVTM and ANQGSEA. The CDR3 runs 16 residues. Trimming at V came to 5 bases and at J to 2 bases, leaving 11 bases not matched to a gene. CDR3 nucleotides: TGCAGCGTTTTCGTCTCTCTGGACAGGGGGCCCTACGAGCAGTACTTC. Amino acid sequence: CSVFVSLDRGPYEQYF.